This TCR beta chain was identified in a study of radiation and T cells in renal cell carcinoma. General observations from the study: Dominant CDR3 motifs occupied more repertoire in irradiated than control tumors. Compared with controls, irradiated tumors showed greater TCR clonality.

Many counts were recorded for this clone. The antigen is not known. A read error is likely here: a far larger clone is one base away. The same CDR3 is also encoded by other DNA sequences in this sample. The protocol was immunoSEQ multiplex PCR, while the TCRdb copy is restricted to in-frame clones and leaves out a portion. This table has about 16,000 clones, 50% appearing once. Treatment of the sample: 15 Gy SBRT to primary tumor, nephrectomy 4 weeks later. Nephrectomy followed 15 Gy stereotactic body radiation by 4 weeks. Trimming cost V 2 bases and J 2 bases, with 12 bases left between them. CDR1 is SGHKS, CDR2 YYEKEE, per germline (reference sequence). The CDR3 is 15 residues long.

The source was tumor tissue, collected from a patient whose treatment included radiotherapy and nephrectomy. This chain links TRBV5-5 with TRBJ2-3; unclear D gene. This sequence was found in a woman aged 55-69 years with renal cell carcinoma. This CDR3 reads CASSLVAGYTDTQYF. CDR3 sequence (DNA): TGTGCCAGCAGCTTAGTCGCCGGATACACAGATACGCAGTATTTT.